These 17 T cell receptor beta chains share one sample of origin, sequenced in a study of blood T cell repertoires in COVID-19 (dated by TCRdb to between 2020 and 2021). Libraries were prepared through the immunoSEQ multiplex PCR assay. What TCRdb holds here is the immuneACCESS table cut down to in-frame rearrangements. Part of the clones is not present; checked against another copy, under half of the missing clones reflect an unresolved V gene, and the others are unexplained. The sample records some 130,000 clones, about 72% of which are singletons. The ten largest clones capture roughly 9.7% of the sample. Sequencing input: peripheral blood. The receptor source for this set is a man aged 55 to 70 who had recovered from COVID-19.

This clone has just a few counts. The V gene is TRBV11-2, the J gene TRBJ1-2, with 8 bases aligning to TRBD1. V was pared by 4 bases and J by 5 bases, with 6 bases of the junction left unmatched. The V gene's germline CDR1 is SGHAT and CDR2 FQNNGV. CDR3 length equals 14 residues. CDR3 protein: CASSSTGGSYGYTF. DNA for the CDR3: TGTGCCAGCAGCTCCACAGGGGGGAGTTATGGCTACACCTTC.

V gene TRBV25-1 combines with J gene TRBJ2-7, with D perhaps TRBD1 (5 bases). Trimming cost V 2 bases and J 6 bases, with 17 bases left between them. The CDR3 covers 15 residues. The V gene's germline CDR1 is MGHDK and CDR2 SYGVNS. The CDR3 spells CASSEKSGYYVEQYF. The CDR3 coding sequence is TGTGCCAGCAGTGAAAAGTCAGGGTATTATGTCGAGCAGTACTTC.

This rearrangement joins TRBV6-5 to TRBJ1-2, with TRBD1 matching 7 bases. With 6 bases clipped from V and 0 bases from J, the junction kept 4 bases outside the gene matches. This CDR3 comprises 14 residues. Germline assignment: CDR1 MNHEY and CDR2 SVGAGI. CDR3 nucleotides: TGTGCCAGCAGACTAACAGGGGCTAACTATGGCTACACCTTC. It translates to CASRLTGANYGYTF.

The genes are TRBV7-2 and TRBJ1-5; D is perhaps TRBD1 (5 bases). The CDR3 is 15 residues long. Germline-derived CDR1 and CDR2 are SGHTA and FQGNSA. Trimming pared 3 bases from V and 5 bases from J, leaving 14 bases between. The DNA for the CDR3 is TGTGCCAGCAGCTTGACCGGGGGAAACGATCAGCCCCAGCATTTT. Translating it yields CASSLTGGNDQPQHF.

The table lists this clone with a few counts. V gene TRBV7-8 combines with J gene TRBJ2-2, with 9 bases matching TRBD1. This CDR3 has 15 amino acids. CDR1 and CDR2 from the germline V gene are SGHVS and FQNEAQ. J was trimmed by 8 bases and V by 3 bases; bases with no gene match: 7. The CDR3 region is CASSFDRGTMGELFF. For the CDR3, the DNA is TGTGCCAGCAGCTTTGACAGGGGGACTATGGGGGAGCTGTTTTTT.

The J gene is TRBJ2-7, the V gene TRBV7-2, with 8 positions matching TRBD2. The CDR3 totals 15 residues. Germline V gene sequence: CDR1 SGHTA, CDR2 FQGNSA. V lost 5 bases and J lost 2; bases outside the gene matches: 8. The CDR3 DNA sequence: TGTGCCAGCAGCGAAGGACTAGCTGGCGCCTACGAGCAGTACTTC. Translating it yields CASSEGLAGAYEQYF.

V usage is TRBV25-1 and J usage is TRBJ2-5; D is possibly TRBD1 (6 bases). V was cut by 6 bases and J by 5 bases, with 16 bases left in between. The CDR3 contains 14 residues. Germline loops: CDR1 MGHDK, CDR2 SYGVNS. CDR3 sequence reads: CASSPGTWGETQYF. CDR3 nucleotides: TGTGCCAGCAGCCCCGGGACATGGGGGGAGACCCAGTACTTC.

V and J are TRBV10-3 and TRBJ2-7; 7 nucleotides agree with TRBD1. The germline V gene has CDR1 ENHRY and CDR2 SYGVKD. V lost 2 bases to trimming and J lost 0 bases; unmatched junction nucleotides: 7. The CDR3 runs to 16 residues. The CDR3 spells CAISETNRGSSYEQYF. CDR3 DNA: TGTGCCATCAGTGAGACTAACAGGGGAAGCTCCTACGAGCAGTACTTC.

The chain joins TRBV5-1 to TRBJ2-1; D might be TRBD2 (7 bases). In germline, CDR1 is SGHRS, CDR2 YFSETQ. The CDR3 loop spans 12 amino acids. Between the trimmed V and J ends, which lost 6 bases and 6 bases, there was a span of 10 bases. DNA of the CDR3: TGCGCCAGCAATAGGGGGGGCAATGAGCAGTTCTTC. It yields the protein CASNRGGNEQFF.

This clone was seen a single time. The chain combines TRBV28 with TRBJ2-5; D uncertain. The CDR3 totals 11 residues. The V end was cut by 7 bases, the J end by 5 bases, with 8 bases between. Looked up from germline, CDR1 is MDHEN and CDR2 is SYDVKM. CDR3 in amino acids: CASTSVETQYF. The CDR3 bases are TGTGCCAGCACTTCGGTTGAGACCCAGTACTTC.

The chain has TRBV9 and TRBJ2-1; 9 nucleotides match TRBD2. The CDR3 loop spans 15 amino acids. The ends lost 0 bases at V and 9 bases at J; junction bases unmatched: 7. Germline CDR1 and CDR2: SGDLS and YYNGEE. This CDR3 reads CASSVGERGESEQFF. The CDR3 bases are TGTGCCAGCAGCGTAGGAGAGCGGGGGGAAAGTGAGCAGTTCTTC. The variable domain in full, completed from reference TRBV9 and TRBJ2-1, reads DSGVTQTPKHLITATGQRVTLRCSPRSGDLSVYWYQQSLDQGLQFLIQYYNGEERAKGNILERFSAQQFPDLHSELNLSSLELGDSALYFCASSVGERGESEQFFGPGTRLTVL.

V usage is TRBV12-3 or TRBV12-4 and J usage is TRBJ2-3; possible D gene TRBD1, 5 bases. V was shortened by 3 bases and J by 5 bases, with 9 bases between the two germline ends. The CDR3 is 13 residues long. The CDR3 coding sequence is TGTGCCAGCAGTTTTCGTCAGGGAGATACGCAGTATTTT. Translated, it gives CASSFRQGDTQYF.

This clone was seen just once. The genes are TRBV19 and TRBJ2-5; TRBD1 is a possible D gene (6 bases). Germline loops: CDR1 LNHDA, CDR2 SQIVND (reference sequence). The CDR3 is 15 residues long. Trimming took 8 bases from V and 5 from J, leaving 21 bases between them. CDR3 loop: CASQDRPSNGETQYF. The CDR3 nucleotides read TGTGCCAGTCAGGACAGACCAAGTAATGGGGAGACCCAGTACTTC.

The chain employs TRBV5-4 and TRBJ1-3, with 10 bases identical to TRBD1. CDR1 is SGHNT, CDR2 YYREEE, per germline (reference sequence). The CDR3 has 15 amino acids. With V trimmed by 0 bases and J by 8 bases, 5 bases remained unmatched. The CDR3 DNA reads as TGTGCCAGCAGCTTGGGACAGGGGGCGGGAGACACCATATATTTT. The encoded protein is CASSLGQGAGDTIYF.

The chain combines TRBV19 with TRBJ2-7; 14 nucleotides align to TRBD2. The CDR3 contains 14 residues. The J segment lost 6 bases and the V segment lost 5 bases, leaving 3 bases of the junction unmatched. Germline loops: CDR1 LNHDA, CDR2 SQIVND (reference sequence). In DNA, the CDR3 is TGTGCCAGTAGTCCGGGACTAGCGGGAGTCGAGCAGTACTTC. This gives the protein CASSPGLAGVEQYF.

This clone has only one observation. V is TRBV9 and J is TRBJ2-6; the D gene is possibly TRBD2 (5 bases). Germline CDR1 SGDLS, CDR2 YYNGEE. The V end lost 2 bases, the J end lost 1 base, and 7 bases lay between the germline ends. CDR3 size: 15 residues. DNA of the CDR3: TGTGCCAGCAGCGTGGAGGTTTCTGGGGCCAACGTCCTGACTTTC. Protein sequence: CASSVEVSGANVLTF. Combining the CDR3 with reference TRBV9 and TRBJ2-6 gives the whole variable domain DSGVTQTPKHLITATGQRVTLRCSPRSGDLSVYWYQQSLDQGLQFLIQYYNGEERAKGNILERFSAQQFPDLHSELNLSSLELGDSALYFCASSVEVSGANVLTFGAGSRLTVL.

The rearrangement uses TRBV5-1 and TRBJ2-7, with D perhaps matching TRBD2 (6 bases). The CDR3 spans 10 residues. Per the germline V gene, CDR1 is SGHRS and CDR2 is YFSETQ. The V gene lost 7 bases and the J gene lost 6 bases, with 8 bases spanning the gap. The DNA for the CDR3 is TGCGCCAGCGGGGAGGTCGAGCAGTACTTC. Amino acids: CASGEVEQYF.